This T cell receptor (beta chain) was documented in a study of T cell responses to AZD1222 COVID-19 vaccine (dated by TCRdb to the early 2020s). At the level of the whole study: AZD1222 recipients given second doses at about 4 weeks or at about 12 weeks were pooled, since spike-specific TCR depth and breadth were not found to differ between the two schedules. Trial participants were enrolled into age subgroups of 18-55, 56-69 and 70-plus years, which contained about 150, 28 and 57 TCR-sequenced participants, respectively. A total of 233 trial participants underwent TCR sequencing, of whom some 200 had received two doses of AZD1222 and around 25 had received two doses of the MenACWY control vaccine. Overall study results and their limits: In the small 56-69-year group, the increase in depth fell short of significance, most likely because of low power. Vaccine-associated CD4 TCRs spanned the whole spike protein, with dominant responses in regions 160-218 and 743-854. Participants were mostly white British and included more females than males, and it was suggested by the authors that clonal diversity may have been underestimated. Conclusions about previously exposed vaccinees are limited because only a handful of AZD1222 recipients were SARS-CoV-2 seropositive at baseline. Because no day 14 peak-response samples were available, the repertoires could be characterized only after the peak T cell response. A significant rise in spike-specific TCR breadth and depth was observed after two AZD1222 doses relative to day 0 and relative to MenACWY recipients. Nearly half of unique spike-specific TCRs reportedly recognized epitopes outside regions mutated in the B.1.351 and B.1.1.7 variants.

Worth noting for this clone: This receptor's antigen is unknown. No much larger clone is present one base from it, and per-base qualities are unavailable.

The CDR3 regions of human TCRbeta chains were analyzed by immunosequencing. The authors processed their data as follows. TCRs in the repertoires were matched against a reference library of SARS-CoV-2-specific TCRs that had been generated with the MIRA antigen-specificity platform. Breadth meant the fraction of unique TCRs that were SARS-CoV-2-associated, whereas depth meant the fraction of total T cells that were SARS-CoV-2-associated. Each spike-specific TCR was assigned to its reactive spike region and to a CD4 or CD8 class using the MIRA data. Log10-transformed breadth and depth values were compared by one-way ANOVA with Sidak's multiple comparisons tests. TCRdb took this table from immuneACCESS and kept in-frame rearrangements with V and J called. Such tables lack part of the clones; where checked against another copy, unresolved V genes explain under half of the gap, and the rest is unexplained. V and J calls and clone size follow that table, whereas D and trimming were derived from the DNA. The sample includes 150,000 to 170,000 clones, with approximately 90% observed a single time. Around 2.9% of the sample is held by the ten biggest clonotypes.

What this sample's time point label stands for: baseline before first vaccination. Samples from vaccinated people were obtained from the UK trials COV001 and COV002, which included a single-blind randomized controlled phase 2/3 trial of AZD1222 (ChAdOx1 nCoV-19) in healthy adults. For TCRbeta chain sequencing, PBMC samples were collected from trial participants at day 0 and at day 28 after the second dose. The TCR was taken from an adult in good health. Here the sequenced sample was peripheral blood, taken on day 0 of AZD1222 vaccination.

The CDR3: CASSLLRTGRGTEAFF. The nucleotide sequence reads TGTGCCAGCAGCTTACTGCGGACAGGGAGGGGCACTGAAGCTTTCTTT. The rearrangement joined TRBV7-2 to TRBJ1-1; 8 bases in between match TRBD1. Via the germline V gene, CDR1 is SGHTA and CDR2 FQGNSA. The CDR3 contains 16 residues, cysteine and phenylalanine counted. Only CDR3 DNA is held: 48 bases, read in frame from base 1. V ends up 2 bases short and J 4 bases short, with an unmatched junction base count of 9.